Given below is one T cell receptor (beta chain) in context. Antigen specificity is unknown. The CDR3 loop spans 15 amino acids. V shed 0 bases and J 5 bases; nucleotides not matched to a gene: 4. The germline CDR1 and CDR2 sequences are LGHNA and YSLEER. With 60 Vbeta and 13 Jbeta primers, the PCR was carried out. Sequenced by immunoSEQ multiplex PCR; TCRdb stores in-frame clones only, minus some. The repertoire holds 50,000 to 80,000 clones, with 77% as singletons. The sample originates from a study of cytomegalovirus exposure and HLA in healthy donors. Study-wide context: Of all 400 or so donors who were genotyped, about 80% belonged to the Caucasian-associated ancestry cluster.

Study observations and caveats: Prior analysis indicated that the majority of TCR beta V segments exhibited productivity approximately 87% or approximately 30% of the time. Researchers left out some V segments, among them TRBV6-2 and TRBV6-3, as indistinguishable.

The sample was PBMCs. This clonotype was sampled from a male donor in good health and CMV-seropositive. The V call is TRBV4-3, the J call TRBJ2-5, with 9 bases lining up with TRBD1. In DNA form, the CDR3 reads TGCGCCAGCAGCCAAGAACAGGGGGCTTGGGAGACCCAGTACTTC. It codes for CASSQEQGAWETQYF.